The subject of this entry is one T cell receptor beta chain. Its specificity is unknown. The data stem from a study of OX40 agonist ivuxolimab in advanced cancers. Study information: Patient treatment consisted of intravenous ivuxolimab administration every 2 weeks at 0.01 to 10 mg/kg. Treatment received earlier with anti-PD-1, anti-PD-L1 or anti-CTLA-4 agents was allowed, and 40% had some.

The protocol was immunoSEQ multiplex PCR, while the TCRdb copy is restricted to in-frame clones and leaves out a portion. The data hold roughly 24,000 clones, with just under 80% observed a single time. Broader study findings: Undetermined was the antigen specificity of the expanded peripheral T cells. Expanded clones belonging to CD8+ T cells outnumbered, on average, those of CD4+.

This receptor was obtained from an adult with an advanced solid tumor such as melanoma, head and neck, liver or kidney cancer. This material consisted of CD4+ or CD8+ T cells sorted from blood, taken in a trial of the OX40 agonist ivuxolimab.

CDR3 protein: CASSPEGTEQYF. The CDR3 bases are TGTGCCAGCAGCCCCGAAGGGACCGAGCAGTACTTC. This chain connects TRBV7-9 to TRBJ2-7; D possibly uses TRBD1 or TRBD2 (5 bases each). The germline CDR1 and CDR2 sequences are SEHNR and FQNEAQ (reference sequence). This CDR3 region has 12 residues. Trimming stripped 5 bases from V and 6 bases from J, with 11 bases between.